The TCR beta chain described here comes from a study of long-term antiretroviral therapy in people with HIV. The study's findings and limits: The repertoire was dominated at all time points by clones expanded before ART. Diversity went up after ART and still fell short of transplant donor controls.

At survey level, the immunoSEQ assay was run in its v3.0 version. Libraries were prepared by immunoSEQ multiplex PCR; TCRdb keeps only in-frame clonotypes and omits some of them. The sample has fewer than 30,000 clones; 95% are singletons. CDR1 and CDR2 from the germline V gene are KGHSH and LQKENI. V lost 9 bases, J lost 4 bases, and 13 bases stayed unmatched. This CDR3 has 15 amino acids. Notes on this clone: Its specificity is unknown.

The receptor was isolated from a man aged 25-40 years with HIV. V gene TRBV18 combines with J gene TRBJ2-7, with 9 positions matching TRBD2. The sequences come from unsorted PBMCs, collected 5.3 years after starting antiretroviral therapy. The chain's CDR3 is CASSSPLAGVYEQYF. In DNA, the CDR3 is TGTGCCAGTTCCTCTCCTTTAGCGGGAGTTTACGAGCAGTACTTC.